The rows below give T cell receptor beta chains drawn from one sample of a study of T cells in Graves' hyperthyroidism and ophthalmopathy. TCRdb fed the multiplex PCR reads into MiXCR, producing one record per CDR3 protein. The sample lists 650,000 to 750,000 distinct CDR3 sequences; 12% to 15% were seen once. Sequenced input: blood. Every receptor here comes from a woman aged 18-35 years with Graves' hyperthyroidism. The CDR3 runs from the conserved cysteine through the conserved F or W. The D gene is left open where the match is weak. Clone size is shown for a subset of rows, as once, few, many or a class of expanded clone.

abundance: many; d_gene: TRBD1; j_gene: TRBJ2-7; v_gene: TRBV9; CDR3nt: TGTGCCAGCAGCGTGGGACAGGGCGTCTACGAGCAGTACTTC; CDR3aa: CASSVGQGVYEQYF
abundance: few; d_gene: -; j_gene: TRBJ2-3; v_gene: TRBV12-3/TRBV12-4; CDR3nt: TGTGCCAGCAGTTTAAGTGGCGACCATACGCAGTATTTT; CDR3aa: CASSLSGDHTQYF
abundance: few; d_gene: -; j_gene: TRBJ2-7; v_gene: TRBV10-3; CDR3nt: TGTGCCATCAGTGAGTCGACCAACACCTACTTGTTCGAGCAGTACTTC; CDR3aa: CAISESTNTYLFEQYF
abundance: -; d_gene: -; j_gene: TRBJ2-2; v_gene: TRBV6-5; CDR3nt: TGTGCCAGCAGTTACCCCGGGGCCGACGGGGAGCTGTTTTTT; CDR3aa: CASSYPGADGELFF
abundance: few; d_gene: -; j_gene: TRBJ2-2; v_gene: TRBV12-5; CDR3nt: TGTGCTAGTGGTTTGATTGTAGGGAGAGAGGCCGGGGAGCTGTTTTTT; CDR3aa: CASGLIVGREAGELFF
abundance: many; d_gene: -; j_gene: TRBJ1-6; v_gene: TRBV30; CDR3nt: TGTGCCTGGAGTAACCACAGGGATTCACCCCTCCACTTT; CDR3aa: CAWSNHRDSPLHF
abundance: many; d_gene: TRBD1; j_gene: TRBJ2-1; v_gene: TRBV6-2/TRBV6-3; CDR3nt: TGTGCCAGCAGTGCGATACAGGGACAGCATGAGCAGTTCTTC; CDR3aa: CASSAIQGQHEQFF
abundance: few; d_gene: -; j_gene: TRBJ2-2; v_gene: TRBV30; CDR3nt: TGTGCCTGGAGGACCAACACCGGGGAGCTGTTTTTT; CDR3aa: CAWRTNTGELFF
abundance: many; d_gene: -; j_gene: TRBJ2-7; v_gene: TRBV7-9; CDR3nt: TGTGCCAGCAGCTTAGTAGTCGGGTGGACCTCCTACGAGCAGTACTTC; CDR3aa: CASSLVVGWTSYEQYF
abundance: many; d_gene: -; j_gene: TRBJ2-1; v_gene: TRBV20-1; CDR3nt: TGCAGTGCTAGACGGGAGTCCCACAATGAGCAGTTCTTC; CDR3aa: CSARRESHNEQFF
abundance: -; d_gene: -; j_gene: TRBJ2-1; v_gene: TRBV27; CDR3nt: TGTGCCAGCAGTTTAGATAGCGGAATCCGCAATGAGCAGTTCTTC; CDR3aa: CASSLDSGIRNEQFF
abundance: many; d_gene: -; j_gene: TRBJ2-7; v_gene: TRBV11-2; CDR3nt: TGTGCCAGCAGCGGATCGACCGCTAGGGGCGAGCAGTACTTC; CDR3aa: CASSGSTARGEQYF
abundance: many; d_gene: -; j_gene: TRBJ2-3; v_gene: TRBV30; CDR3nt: TGTGCCTGGAGTGGGGCAGCATCCGATACGCAGTATTTT; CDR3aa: CAWSGAASDTQYF
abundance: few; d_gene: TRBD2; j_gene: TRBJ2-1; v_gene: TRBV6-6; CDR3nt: TGTGCCAGCAGTTACTCGACGAGCGGGATTACTCAGGAGCAGTTCTTC; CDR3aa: CASSYSTSGITQEQFF
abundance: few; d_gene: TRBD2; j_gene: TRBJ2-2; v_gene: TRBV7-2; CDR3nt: TGTGCCAGCAGCTTACGGCGAAGGACTAGCGGGAGGGCGGGTACCGGGGAGCTGTTTTTT; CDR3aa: CASSLRRRTSGRAGTGELFF
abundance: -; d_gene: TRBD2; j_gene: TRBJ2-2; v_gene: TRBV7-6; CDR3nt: TGTGCCAGCAGCCGATTCGCGGGAGGGCCTGGCGGGGAGCTGTTTTTT; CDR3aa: CASSRFAGGPGGELFF
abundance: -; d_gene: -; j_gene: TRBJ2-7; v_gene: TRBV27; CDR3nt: TGTGCCAGCAGTCAAGCTGGGAGGGGGCACGAGCAGTACTTC; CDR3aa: CASSQAGRGHEQYF
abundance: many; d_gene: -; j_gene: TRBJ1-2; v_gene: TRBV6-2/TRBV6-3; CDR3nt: TGTGCCAGCAGCAGGACACCGGAGGGAGAAGGCTACACCTTC; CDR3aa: CASSRTPEGEGYTF
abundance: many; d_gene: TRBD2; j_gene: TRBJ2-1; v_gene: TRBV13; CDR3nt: TGTGCCAGCAGCTTAACGCGGGAGCTCAACAATGAGCAGTTCTTC; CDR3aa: CASSLTRELNNEQFF
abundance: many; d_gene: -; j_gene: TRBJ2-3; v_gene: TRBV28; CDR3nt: TGTGCCAGCAGTGAGACGGGGCTATCGCCCCTTACGCAGTATTTT; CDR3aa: CASSETGLSPLTQYF
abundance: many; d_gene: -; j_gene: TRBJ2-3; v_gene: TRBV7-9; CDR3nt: TGTGCCAGCAGCCCACCCCGGGGCGCGATAGCGGGCACAGATACGCAGTATTTT; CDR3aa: CASSPPRGAIAGTDTQYF
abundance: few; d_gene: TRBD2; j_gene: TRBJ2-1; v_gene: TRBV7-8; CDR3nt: TGTGCCAGCGGACGACTAGCGGTCTCCCACAATGAGCAGTTCTTC; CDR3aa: CASGRLAVSHNEQFF
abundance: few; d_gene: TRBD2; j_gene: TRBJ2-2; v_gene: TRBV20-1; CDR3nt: TGCAGTGCTAGTCTGGGGGGGAGGACGAACACCGGGGAGCTGTTTTTT; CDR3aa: CSASLGGRTNTGELFF
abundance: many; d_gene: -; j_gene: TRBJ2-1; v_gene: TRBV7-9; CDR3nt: TGTGCCAGCAGCTTAGTGGCTGACAATGAGCAGTTCTTC; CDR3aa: CASSLVADNEQFF
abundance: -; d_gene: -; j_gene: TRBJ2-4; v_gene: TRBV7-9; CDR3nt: TGTGCCAGCAGCGGCACAGTAAACATTCAGTACTTC; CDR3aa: CASSGTVNIQYF
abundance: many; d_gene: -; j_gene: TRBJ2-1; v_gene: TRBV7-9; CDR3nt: TGTGCCAGCAGCTCCGGGGGCTCCTACAATGAGCAGTTCTTC; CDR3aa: CASSSGGSYNEQFF
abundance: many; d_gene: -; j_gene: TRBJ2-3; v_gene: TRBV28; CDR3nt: TGTGCCAGCAGCGCGGGGTTCGATGTAGATACGCAGTATTTT; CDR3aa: CASSAGFDVDTQYF
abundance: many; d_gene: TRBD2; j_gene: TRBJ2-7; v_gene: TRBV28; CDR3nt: TGTGCCAGCGAAGAAGCGGGAAAGCAGGAGCAGTACTTC; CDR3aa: CASEEAGKQEQYF
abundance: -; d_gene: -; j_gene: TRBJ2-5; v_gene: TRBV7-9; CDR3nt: TGTGCCAGCAGCCCAGGGGGGGCCGAAGAGGCCCAGTACTTC; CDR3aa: CASSPGGAEEAQYF
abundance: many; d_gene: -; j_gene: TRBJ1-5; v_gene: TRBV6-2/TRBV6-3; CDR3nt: TGTGCCACCTGCCGGGGATCCAATCAGCCCCAGCATTTT; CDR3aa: CATCRGSNQPQHF
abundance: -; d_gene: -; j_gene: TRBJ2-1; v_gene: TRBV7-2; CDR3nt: TGTGCCAGCAGCTTGCTCTCGTGGGCGAGTGAGCAGTTCTTC; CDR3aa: CASSLLSWASEQFF
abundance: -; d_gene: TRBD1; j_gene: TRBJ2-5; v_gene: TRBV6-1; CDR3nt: TGTGCCAGCAACTACAGGGGCTTTGGGGAGACCCAGTACTTC; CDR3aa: CASNYRGFGETQYF
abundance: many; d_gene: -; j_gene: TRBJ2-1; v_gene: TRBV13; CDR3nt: TGTGCCAGCAGCTACAGGGCGCACAATGAGCAGTTCTTC; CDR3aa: CASSYRAHNEQFF
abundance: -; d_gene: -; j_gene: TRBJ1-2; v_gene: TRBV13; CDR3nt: TGTGCCAGCAGCTCACCGGGCGCAGGGGCGTTTGGCTACACCTTC; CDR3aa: CASSSPGAGAFGYTF
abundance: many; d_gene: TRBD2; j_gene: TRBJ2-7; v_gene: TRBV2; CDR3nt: TGTGCCAGCAGTGAAGGGTGGCGGGGACTAGCGGAAATCGGGACCCACGAGCAGTACTTC; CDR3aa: CASSEGWRGLAEIGTHEQYF
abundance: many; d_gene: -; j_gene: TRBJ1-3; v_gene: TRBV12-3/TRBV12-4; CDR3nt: TGTGCCACCAGAGGGCCGAACTCTGGAAACACCATATATTTT; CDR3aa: CATRGPNSGNTIYF
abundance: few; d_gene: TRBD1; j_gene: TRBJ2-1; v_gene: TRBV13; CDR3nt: TGTGCCACCACTATATCGACAGGGCCCAATGAGCAGTTCTTC; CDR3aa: CATTISTGPNEQFF
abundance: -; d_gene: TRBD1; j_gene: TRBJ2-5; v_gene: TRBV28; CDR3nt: TGTGCCAGCAGCCTACAGGGGAGTGGGGAGACCCAGTACTTC; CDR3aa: CASSLQGSGETQYF
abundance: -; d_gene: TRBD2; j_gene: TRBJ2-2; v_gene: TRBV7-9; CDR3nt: TGTGCCACCCGGACTAGCGGGGACACCGGGGAGCTGTTTTTT; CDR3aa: CATRTSGDTGELFF
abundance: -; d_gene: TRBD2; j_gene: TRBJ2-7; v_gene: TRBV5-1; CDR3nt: TGCGCCAGCAGTTTTTCATGGGGGGGATCCTACGAGCAGTACTTC; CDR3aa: CASSFSWGGSYEQYF
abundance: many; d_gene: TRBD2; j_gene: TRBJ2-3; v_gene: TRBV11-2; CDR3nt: TGTGCCAGCGGAGGAGGGACTAGCACGACTAGCACAGATACGCAGTATTTT; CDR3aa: CASGGGTSTTSTDTQYF
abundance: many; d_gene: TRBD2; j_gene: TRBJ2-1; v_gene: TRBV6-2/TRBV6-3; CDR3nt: TGTGCCAGCAGTTACTCAAGACTAGCGGGAGGGAATGAGCAGTTCTTC; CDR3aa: CASSYSRLAGGNEQFF
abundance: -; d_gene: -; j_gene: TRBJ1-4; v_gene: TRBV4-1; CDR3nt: TGCGCCAGCAGCCAAGTCGGGCCGGGGGAAAAACTGTTTTTT; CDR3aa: CASSQVGPGEKLFF
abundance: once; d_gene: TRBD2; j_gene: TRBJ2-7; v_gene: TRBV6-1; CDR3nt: TGTGCCAGCAGGGGACTAGCGGGAGGCATAAGCTACGAGCAGTACTTC; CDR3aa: CASRGLAGGISYEQYF
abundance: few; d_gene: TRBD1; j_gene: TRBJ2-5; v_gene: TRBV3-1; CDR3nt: TGTGCCAGCAGCCAAAGTCCGGGACAGGGTGAGCAGACCCAGTACTTC; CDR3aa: CASSQSPGQGEQTQYF
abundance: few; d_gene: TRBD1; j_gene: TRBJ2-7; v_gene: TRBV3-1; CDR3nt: TGTGCCAGCAGCGGTCGGGACAGGGGGATCTACGAGCAGTACTTC; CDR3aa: CASSGRDRGIYEQYF
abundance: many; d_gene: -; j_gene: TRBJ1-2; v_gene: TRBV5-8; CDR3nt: TGTGCCAGCAGCTTGGCCGGCCCGTTTAACTATGGCTACACCTTC; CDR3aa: CASSLAGPFNYGYTF
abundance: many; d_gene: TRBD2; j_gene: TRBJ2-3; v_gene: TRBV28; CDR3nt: TGTGCCAGCAGTCCTACTTGGACTAGCGGGAGGTGGGATACGCAGTATTTT; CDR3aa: CASSPTWTSGRWDTQYF
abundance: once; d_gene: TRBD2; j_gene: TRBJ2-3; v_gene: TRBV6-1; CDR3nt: TGTGCCAGCAACAAAGCGGGAGGCACAGATACGCAGTATTTT; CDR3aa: CASNKAGGTDTQYF
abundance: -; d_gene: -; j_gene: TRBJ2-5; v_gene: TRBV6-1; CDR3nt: TGTGCCAGCAGCTTCGGAGGGTGGGAGACCCAGTACTTC; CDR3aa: CASSFGGWETQYF
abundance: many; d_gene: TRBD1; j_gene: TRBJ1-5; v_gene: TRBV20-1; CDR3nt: TGCAGTGCAATGGGACAGTATAGCAATCAGCCCCAGCATTTT; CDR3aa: CSAMGQYSNQPQHF
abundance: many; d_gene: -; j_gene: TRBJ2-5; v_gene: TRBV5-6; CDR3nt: TGTGCCAGCAGCTTTCGGGTCTATCAAGAGACCCAGTACTTC; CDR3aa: CASSFRVYQETQYF
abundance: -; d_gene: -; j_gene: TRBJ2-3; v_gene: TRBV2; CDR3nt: TGTGCCAGCAGCGTACCGGGAGATACGCAGTATTTT; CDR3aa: CASSVPGDTQYF
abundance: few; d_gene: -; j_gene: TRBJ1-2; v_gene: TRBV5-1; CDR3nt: TGCGCCAGCAGCGAAAAGACAGTTAACTATGGCTACACCTTC; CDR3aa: CASSEKTVNYGYTF
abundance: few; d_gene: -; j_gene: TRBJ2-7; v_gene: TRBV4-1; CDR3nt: TGCGCCAGCAGCCCCCAGCTAACCTACGAGCAGTACTTC; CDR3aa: CASSPQLTYEQYF